This T cell receptor beta chain was found in a study of post-analysis software for immune sequencing data. V was pared by 5 bases and J by 0 bases, with 12 bases between. This CDR3 has 15 residues. From germline, CDR1 is LNHDA and CDR2 SQIVND (reference sequence). General study results and limits: Controls had significantly higher normalized Chao1 diversity than multiple sclerosis patients. TRBV segments more frequent in patients than in controls numbered about five and included TRBV5-6, TRBV5-1 and TRBV20-1. Batch-mates among the samples co-clustered strongly by F measure.

About this clonotype itself: The antigen is undetermined.

The TCR beta cDNA libraries contained unique molecular identifiers. MiXCR, applied by TCRdb to the PCR reads, yields one record per CDR3 protein. The sample has under 200,000 distinct CDR3 sequences, under 40% seen once. The chain has TRBV19 and TRBJ2-3; unclear D gene. Material: blood, obtained after autologous hematopoietic stem cell transplantation. This TCR came from a girl aged 5-17 years with multiple sclerosis. The chain's CDR3 is CASSWTRASTDTQYF. The CDR3 nucleotides are TGTGCCAGTAGTTGGACCCGTGCTAGCACAGATACGCAGTATTTT.